These 7 T cell receptor beta chains were all obtained from the same sample, sequenced in a study of shared clonotypes between healthy human individuals. The assay was immunoSEQ multiplex PCR, and TCRdb's table has in-frame clones only and misses some. The table includes 1 million to 1.2 million clones, 70% to 80% detected once. Sequenced input: memory CD4+ T cells from PBMCs. Subset described: CD45RA-negative fraction. These receptors all stem from a man aged 18 to 29 in good health. Some clones in this sample may be carry-over from other donors' samples.

This clone was counted many times. The chain recombines TRBV25-1 with TRBJ1-1; no firm D call. Germline V lookup: CDR1 MGHDK, CDR2 SYGVNS. Trimming pared 4 bases from V and 1 base from J, leaving 10 bases between. This CDR3 is 14 amino acids long. This CDR3 is CASSGAGRNTEAFF. The CDR3, as DNA: TGTGCCAGCAGTGGGGCAGGACGGAACACTGAAGCTTTCTTT.

This chain joins TRBV6-5 and TRBJ1-1, with D uncertain. CDR3 length: 13 amino acids. Trimming took off 0 bases at V and 3 bases at J, with 5 bases between the two ends. The V gene's germline CDR1 is MNHEY and CDR2 SVGAGI. The CDR3 coding sequence is TGTGCCAGCAGTTACTCGCAGGACACTGAAGCTTTCTTT. Translating it yields CASSYSQDTEAFF.

This chain connects TRBV7-2 to TRBJ1-1; 7 bases agree with TRBD1. Trimming cost V 2 bases and J 4 bases; bases outside gene matches: 7. The germline gives CDR1 SGHTA, CDR2 FQGNSA. CDR3 length: 15 amino acids. The CDR3 DNA reads TGTGCCAGCAGCTTATACGGGACAGTGGTCACTGAAGCTTTCTTT. It specifies CASSLYGTVVTEAFF.

Regarding this clone: One base away lies a much larger clone, so this may be a sequencing read error. This chain connects TRBV6-5 to TRBJ2-5; no firm D call. Germline V gives CDR1 MNHEY, CDR2 SVGAGI. This CDR3 contains 14 residues. Trimming left V 8 bases short and J 1 base short, with 14 bases between. CDR3 sequence (DNA): TGTGCCAGCCAAGCAACTCGGTCCCAAGAGACCCAGTACTTC. It is translated as CASQATRSQETQYF.

This chain uses TRBV28 with TRBJ1-5, with 9 nucleotides matching TRBD1. After removal of 8 bases from V and 5 bases from J, the junction contained 13 bases not matched to a gene. CDR1 MDHEN and CDR2 SYDVKM come from the germline V gene. The CDR3 contains 16 residues. CDR3 region: CASRTRTGGADQPQHF. The CDR3 DNA follows: TGTGCCAGCCGAACGCGAACAGGGGGCGCGGATCAGCCCCAGCATTTT.

This clone was counted ten times or more. Within the sample, other DNA sequences also encode this same CDR3. CDR3 DNA sequence: TGTGCCAGCAGCTTGGACTTTCAAGAGACCCAGTACTTC. Translating gives CASSLDFQETQYF. V and J are TRBV5-4 and TRBJ2-5, with D unresolved. This CDR3 spans 13 amino acids. The V gene's germline CDR1 is SGHNT and CDR2 YYREEE (reference sequence). V lost 0 bases and J lost 2, with 5 bases in between.

The chain links TRBV7-2 to TRBJ2-1, with 7 bases identical to TRBD2. The V gene end was trimmed by 4 bases and the J gene end by 8 bases; junction bases not matched to a gene: 8. In germline, CDR1 is SGHTA, CDR2 FQGNSA. The CDR3 has 14 residues. CDR3 protein: CASSSGTTRDEQFF. In nucleotides, the CDR3 is TGTGCCAGCAGCTCCGGGACTACCCGGGATGAGCAGTTCTTC.